The TCR beta chain described here comes from a study of blood T cells in healthy people across ages. Whole-study results and caveats: With age, beta diversity per million T cells declined roughly linearly, significantly by approximately 41.

For the second PCR, which ran for roughly 6 to 12 cycles, a sample-barcoded 5' primer and a J-beta primer mix were used. TCRdb ran MiXCR on the 5' RACE reads and lists one entry per CDR3 protein. The table lists around 800,000 distinct CDR3 sequences, about 45% of them singletons, with 15% to 20% in the top ten. In the case of this clonotype: The antigen is unknown.

CDR1 and CDR2 from the germline V gene are SGHTA and FQGNSA. The CDR3 consists of 15 residues. The trim removed 5 bases at V and 5 bases at J, leaving 8 bases unmatched. The sequence was collected from a man older than 75 in good health. This chain uses TRBV7-2 with TRBJ1-4; 7 nucleotides line up with TRBD1. The sequencing sample was made of blood. The CDR3 spells CASSLDRAPNEKLFF. The CDR3 DNA reads as TGTGCCAGCAGCCTAGACAGGGCCCCAAATGAAAAACTGTTTTTT.